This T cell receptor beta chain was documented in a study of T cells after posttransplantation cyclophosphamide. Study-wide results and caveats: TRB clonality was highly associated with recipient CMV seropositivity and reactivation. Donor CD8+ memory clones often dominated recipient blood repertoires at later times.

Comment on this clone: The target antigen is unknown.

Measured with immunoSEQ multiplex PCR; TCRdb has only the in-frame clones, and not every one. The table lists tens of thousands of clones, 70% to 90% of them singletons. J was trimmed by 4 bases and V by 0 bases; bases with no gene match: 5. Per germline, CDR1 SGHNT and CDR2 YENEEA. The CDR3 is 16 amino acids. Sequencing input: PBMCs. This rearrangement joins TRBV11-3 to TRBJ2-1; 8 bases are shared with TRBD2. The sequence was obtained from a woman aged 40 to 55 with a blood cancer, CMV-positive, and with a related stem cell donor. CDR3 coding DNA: TGTGCCAGCAGCTTAGATGTGGCGGGGGGATACAATGAGCAGTTCTTC. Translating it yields CASSLDVAGGYNEQFF.